This T cell receptor beta chain stems from a study of blood T cell repertoires in COVID-19. Study context: Samples of COVID-19 (acute and convalescent) were obtained from the United States, Italy and Spain.

Seattle's cohort entered during active infection and was followed longitudinally. Measured with immunoSEQ multiplex PCR; TCRdb has only the in-frame clones, and not every one. In the table there are about 170,000 clones, 82% of which are singletons. For this clone: Distinct nucleotide sequences in the sample also encode this CDR3.

The origin of this receptor is a woman aged 40 to 50 with COVID-19, enrolled during active disease. Sequencing was done on a sample of peripheral blood.

The CDR3 here is CASSSLAGSYNEQFF. The CDR3 nucleotides read TGTGCCAGCAGTTCACTAGCGGGATCGTACAATGAGCAGTTCTTC. This chain links TRBV27 with TRBJ2-1, with 10 bases matching TRBD2. This CDR3 comprises 15 residues. Germline values: CDR1 MNHEY, CDR2 SMNVEV (reference sequence). J lost 4 bases, V lost 4 bases, and 4 bases had no gene match.